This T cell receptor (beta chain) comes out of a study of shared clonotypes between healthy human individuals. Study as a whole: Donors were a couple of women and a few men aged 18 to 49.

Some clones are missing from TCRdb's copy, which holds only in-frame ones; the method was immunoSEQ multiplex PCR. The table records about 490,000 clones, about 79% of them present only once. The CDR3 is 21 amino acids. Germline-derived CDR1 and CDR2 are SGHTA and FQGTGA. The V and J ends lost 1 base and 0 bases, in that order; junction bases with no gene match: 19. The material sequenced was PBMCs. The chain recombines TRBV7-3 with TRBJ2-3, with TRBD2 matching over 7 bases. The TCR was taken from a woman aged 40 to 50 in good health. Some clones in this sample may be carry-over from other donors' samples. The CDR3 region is CASSLNGPFSGRRGSTDTQYF. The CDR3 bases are TGTGCCAGCAGCTTAAACGGACCTTTTAGCGGGCGGAGGGGTAGCACAGATACGCAGTATTTT.